The source of this TCR beta chain is a study of CD8 T cells in Susac syndrome. Germline V CDR1 and CDR2: SGHTA, FQGNSA. The CDR3 totals 14 residues. Losses at the gene ends were 1 base for V and 6 bases for J; bases not matched to a gene: 3. With random hexamers, roughly 0.45 to 1 ug RNA was reverse transcribed. One entry per CDR3 protein results from TCRdb running MiXCR on the immunoSEQ multiplex PCR reads. The sample consists of 120,000 to 150,000 distinct CDR3 sequences, roughly 95% of them appearing once. Sequencing of TCR beta drew on CD8+ and CD4+ T cells from blood. This chain connects TRBV7-2 to TRBJ2-1; 7 nucleotides match TRBD1. This TCR was sampled from a human donor with multiple sclerosis. The sequencing sample was made of CD4+ T cells from PBMCs. This CDR3 is CASSLGDSINEQFF. The CDR3 region has the DNA TGTGCCAGCAGCTTAGGGGACAGTATCAATGAGCAGTTCTTC.